This T cell receptor (beta chain) comes out of a study of patients and donors after allogeneic stem cell transplantation. This clonotype was seen more than once but under ten times. TCRdb processed the RT-PCR reads anew with MiXCR; each CDR3 protein has one entry. The sample lists hundreds of thousands of distinct CDR3 sequences; roughly 16% were seen once. V lost 5 bases and J lost 6, with 11 bases in between. This CDR3 spans 11 amino acids. Germline loops: CDR1 DFQATT, CDR2 SNEGSKA (reference sequence). The rearrangement links TRBV20-1 to TRBJ2-7; D is undetermined. The sequence came from a human donor who was either an allogeneic HSCT recipient or a stem cell or donor lymphocyte infusion donor (not recorded which). It is not recorded whose cells these are; they may come from a transplant donor. The sequencing sample was made of blood, either unsorted or a sorted T cell fraction (not recorded which). The CDR3 loop is CSASIRLEQYF. The CDR3 region has the DNA TGCAGTGCTTCCATAAGACTCGAGCAGTACTTC.